Listed here is a single TCR beta chain. This entry is derived from a study of blood T cell repertoires in COVID-19. How the authors handled the data: Amplification from reference gene primers served as the basis for estimated nucleated cell counts. The table came from immunoSEQ multiplex PCR; TCRdb's copy has only in-frame clones and leaves some out. V and J calls and clone size are as listed in that table; D and trimming were resolved from the DNA. The table includes about 150,000 clones, 84% detected once. This CDR3 contains 17 residues. The clonotype originates from a woman in her forties or fifties with acute or convalescent COVID-19. Sequences were obtained from peripheral blood. The chain uses TRBV12-2 and TRBJ1-3; the table calls TRBD1, which could not be checked here. TRBV12-2 is labeled a pseudogene. The CDR3 region has the DNA TGTGCAAGTCGCTTAGCACAGAACAACCCCCACATAAACACCATATATTTT. Translating it yields CASRLAQNNPHINTIYF.